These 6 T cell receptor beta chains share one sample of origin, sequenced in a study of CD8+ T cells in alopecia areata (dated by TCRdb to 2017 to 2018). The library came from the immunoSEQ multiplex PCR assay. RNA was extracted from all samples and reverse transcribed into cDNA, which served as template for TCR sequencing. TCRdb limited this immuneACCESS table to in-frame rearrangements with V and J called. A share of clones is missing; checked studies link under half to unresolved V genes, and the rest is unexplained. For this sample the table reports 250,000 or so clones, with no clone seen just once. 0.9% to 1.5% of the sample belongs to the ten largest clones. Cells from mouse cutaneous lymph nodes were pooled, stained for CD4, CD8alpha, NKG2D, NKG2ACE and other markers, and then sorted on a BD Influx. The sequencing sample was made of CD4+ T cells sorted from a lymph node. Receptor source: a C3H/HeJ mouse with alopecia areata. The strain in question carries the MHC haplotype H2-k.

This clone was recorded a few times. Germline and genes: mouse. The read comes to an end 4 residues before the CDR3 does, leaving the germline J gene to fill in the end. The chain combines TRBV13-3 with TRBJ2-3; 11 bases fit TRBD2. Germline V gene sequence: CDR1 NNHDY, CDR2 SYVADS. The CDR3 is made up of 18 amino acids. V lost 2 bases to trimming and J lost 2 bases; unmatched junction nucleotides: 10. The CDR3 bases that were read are TGTGCCAGCAGTGAGCCCCCACTGGGGGGGCGCGTTGCAGAA. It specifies CASSEPPLGGRVAE. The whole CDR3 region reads CASSEPPLGGRVAETLYF.

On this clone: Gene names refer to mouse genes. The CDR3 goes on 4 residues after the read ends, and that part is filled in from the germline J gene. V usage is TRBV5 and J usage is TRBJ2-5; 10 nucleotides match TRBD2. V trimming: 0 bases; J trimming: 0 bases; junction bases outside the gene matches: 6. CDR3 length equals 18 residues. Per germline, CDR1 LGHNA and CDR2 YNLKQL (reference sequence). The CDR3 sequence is CASSQDRWGGANQDTQYF. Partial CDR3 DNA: TGTGCCAGCAGCCAAGATCGCTGGGGGGGCGCGAACCAAGAC.

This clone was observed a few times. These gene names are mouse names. The CDR3 loop reads CAERDSDYTF. The covered CDR3 bases are TGTGCTGAGAGGGACTCC. This chain links TRBV29 with TRBJ1-2; no clear D gene. The sequenced fragment ends 4 residues before the CDR3 boundary, so the rest is inferred from the germline J gene. The V and J ends lost 11 bases and 3 bases respectively, with 7 bases between them. The length of the CDR3 is 10 residues. Germline CDR1 reads MSHET; CDR2 reads SYDVDS.

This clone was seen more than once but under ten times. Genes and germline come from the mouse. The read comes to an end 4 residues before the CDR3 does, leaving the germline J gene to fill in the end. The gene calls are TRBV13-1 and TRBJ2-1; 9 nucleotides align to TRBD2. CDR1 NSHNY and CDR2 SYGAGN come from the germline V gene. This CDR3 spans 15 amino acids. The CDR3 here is CASSGTGGKQAEQFF. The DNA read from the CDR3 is TGTGCCAGCAGTGGCACTGGGGGGAAGCAGGCT.

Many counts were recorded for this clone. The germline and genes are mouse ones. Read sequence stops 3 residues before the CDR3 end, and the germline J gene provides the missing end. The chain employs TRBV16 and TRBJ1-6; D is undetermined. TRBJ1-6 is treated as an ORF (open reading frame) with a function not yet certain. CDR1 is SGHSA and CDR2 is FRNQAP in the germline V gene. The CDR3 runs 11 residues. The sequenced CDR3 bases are TGTGCAAGCAGCCCCCCCAAGGCC. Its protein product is CASSPPKA. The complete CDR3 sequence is CASSPPKALYF.

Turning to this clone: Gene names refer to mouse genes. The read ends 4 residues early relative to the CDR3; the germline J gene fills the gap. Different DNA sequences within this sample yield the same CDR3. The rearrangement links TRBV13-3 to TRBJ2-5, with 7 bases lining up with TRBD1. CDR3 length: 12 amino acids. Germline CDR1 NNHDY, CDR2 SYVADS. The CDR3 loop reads CASSDRVDTQYF. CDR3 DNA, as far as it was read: TGTGCCAGCAGCGACAGGGTTGAC.